This T cell receptor (beta chain) came from a study of blood T cell repertoires in COVID-19. Study-level information: Some COVID-19 samples were acute and others convalescent; all came from the United States, Italy and Spain. Nucleic acid was either cDNA or gDNA, and it came from T cells, B-cell-depleted T cells, or PBMCs.

This clone was recorded only once. V shed 2 bases and J shed 4 bases, with 13 bases lying between them. The CDR3 extends over 15 amino acids. From germline, CDR1 is SGHVS and CDR2 FNYEAQ. As originally analysed: Amplified reference gene primers provided the basis for estimating nucleated cell counts. Sequencing was performed with immunoSEQ multiplex PCR; in TCRdb, only in-frame clones are kept and a portion is missing. The V and J calls and clone size are taken from that table; D and trimming were inferred from the DNA. The sample yields 300,000 to 350,000 clones, roughly nine tenths seen once. The source material was peripheral blood. The chain employs TRBV7-6 and TRBJ2-3; the D gene is possibly TRBD2 (5 bases). This sequence was found in a man aged 18 to 29 with active or convalescent COVID-19. CDR3 coding DNA: TGTGCCAGCAGCTTAACGGGCGCGGGCGCAGATACGCAGTATTTT. This gives the protein CASSLTGAGADTQYF.